This TCR beta chain comes out of a study of identical twins. This clonotype was observed at least ten times. Template switching, a step in the protocol, added a universal primer site, and cDNA carried unique molecular identifiers. Each CDR3 protein is one row after TCRdb ran MiXCR on the 5' RACE reads. The data show 570,000 or so distinct CDR3 sequences, with just under 10% seen just once and under 3.5% held by the top ten. This same sample was also part of a study on yellow fever vaccine responses in identical twins.

The clonotype comes from a woman aged 18-30 years in good health. Sequencing was carried out using PBMCs.

The CDR3 DNA reads as TGCGCCAGCAGCGCCAGACAGGCTAGCGGGATAATCGGGAACACCGGGGAGCTGTTTTTT. Translating gives CASSARQASGIIGNTGELFF. The chain uses TRBV5-1 and TRBJ2-2; 9 bases agree with TRBD2. V was pared by 4 bases and J by 1 base, with 17 bases of the junction left unmatched. Germline lookup yields CDR1 SGHRS and CDR2 YFSETQ. CDR3 length: 20 amino acids.